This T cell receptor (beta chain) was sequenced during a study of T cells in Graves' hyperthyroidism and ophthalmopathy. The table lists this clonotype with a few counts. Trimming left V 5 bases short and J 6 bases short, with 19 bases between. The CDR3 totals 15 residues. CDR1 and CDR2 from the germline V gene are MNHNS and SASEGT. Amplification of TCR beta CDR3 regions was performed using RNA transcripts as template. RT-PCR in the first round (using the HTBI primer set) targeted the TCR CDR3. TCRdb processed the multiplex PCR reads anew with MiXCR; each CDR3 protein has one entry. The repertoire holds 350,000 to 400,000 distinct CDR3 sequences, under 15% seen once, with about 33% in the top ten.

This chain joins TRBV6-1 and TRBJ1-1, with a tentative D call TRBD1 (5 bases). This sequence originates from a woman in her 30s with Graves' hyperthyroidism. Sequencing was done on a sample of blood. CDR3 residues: CASSFRRWGTPEAFF. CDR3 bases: TGTGCCAGCAGTTTCCGGCGGTGGGGCACCCCTGAAGCTTTCTTT.